A selection of T cell receptor beta chains follows, all from one sample in a study of T-cell memory formation after mild COVID-19. TCRdb fed the 5' RACE reads into MiXCR, producing one record per CDR3 protein. The data contain just over 400,000 distinct CDR3 sequences, about a quarter of them singletons. Specimen: PBMCs or a T cell subset sorted from them (not recorded which). The receptor set was obtained from an adult woman who had mild COVID-19 (a few samples of this study predate the infection). Cell type and time point are not known. CDR3s leave out the opening cysteine and the closing phenylalanine or tryptophan. The order of the fields is J gene, clone size, CDR3 length, V gene, CDR3 protein. Size is stated for part of the rows, as once, few or many counts, or as a class when the clone is expanded.

J gene: TRBJ1-1
clone size: few
CDR3 length: 13
V gene: TRBV4-1
CDR3 protein: ASNTRQGMNTEAF

J gene: TRBJ2-1
clone size: NA
CDR3 length: 11
V gene: TRBV5-1
CDR3 protein: ASSSRDYNEQF

J gene: TRBJ2-5
clone size: NA
CDR3 length: 15
V gene: TRBV11-2
CDR3 protein: ASSLGTRGRLRDGQY

J gene: TRBJ1-4
clone size: NA
CDR3 length: 13
V gene: TRBV4-1
CDR3 protein: ASSQDRGLSEKLF

J gene: TRBJ1-5
clone size: NA
CDR3 length: 13
V gene: TRBV6-1
CDR3 protein: ASSEYAISNQPQH

J gene: TRBJ1-1
clone size: NA
CDR3 length: 14
V gene: TRBV2
CDR3 protein: ASSEALGDANTEAF

J gene: TRBJ1-6
clone size: few
CDR3 length: 11
V gene: TRBV7-9
CDR3 protein: ASSLNLRSPLH

J gene: TRBJ2-1
clone size: NA
CDR3 length: 13
V gene: TRBV10-3
CDR3 protein: AISEMTSGGLEQF

J gene: TRBJ2-1
clone size: NA
CDR3 length: 13
V gene: TRBV15
CDR3 protein: ATSRDRVNYNEQF

J gene: TRBJ2-4
clone size: NA
CDR3 length: 14
V gene: TRBV6-8
CDR3 protein: ASSRYTGTSKNIQY

J gene: TRBJ2-1
clone size: NA
CDR3 length: 13
V gene: TRBV5-5
CDR3 protein: ASSLGLAGGPGQF

J gene: TRBJ2-5
clone size: NA
CDR3 length: 13
V gene: TRBV7-9
CDR3 protein: ASSRRGRGGETQY

J gene: TRBJ2-2
clone size: many
CDR3 length: 14
V gene: TRBV7-6
CDR3 protein: ASSLVLGPNTGELF

J gene: TRBJ2-3
clone size: NA
CDR3 length: 13
V gene: TRBV7-2
CDR3 protein: ASSQGLAGVDTQY

J gene: TRBJ2-7
clone size: few
CDR3 length: 11
V gene: TRBV30
CDR3 protein: AWSAEESSEQY